This TCR beta chain was captured in a study of blood T cell repertoires in COVID-19. Study-level background: Researchers got acute and convalescent COVID-19 samples from the United States, Italy and Spain. T cells, B-cell-depleted T cells, or PBMCs provided the cDNA or gDNA that served as material.

The CDR3 runs to 14 residues. Per germline, CDR1 MDHEN and CDR2 SYDVKM. V trimming: 4 bases; J trimming: 6 bases; junction bases outside the gene matches: 1. Here immunoSEQ multiplex PCR was the method, and the copy in TCRdb shows in-frame clones only, minus some. The sample holds some 210,000 clones; about 90% are singletons and the top ten take 0.75% to 1%. This clone was seen once. The sample comprised peripheral blood. The TCR originated in a man in his sixties with COVID-19, enrolled during active disease. The chain joins TRBV28 to TRBJ1-6; 9 positions match TRBD1. The CDR3: CASSSGQGNSPLHF. The CDR3 nucleotides are TGTGCCAGCAGTTCGGGACAGGGTAATTCACCCCTCCACTTT.